The entry below gives a single TCR beta chain sequence along with its context. Its specificity is unknown. This sample is part of a study of PD-1 blockade in classical Hodgkin lymphoma. At the level of the study: Treatment was intravenous nivolumab, 3 mg/kg every 2 weeks, until progression. Overall study findings and caveats: A significant rise in TCR diversity by C4D1 was seen for CD4+ but not CD8+ cells. The diversity seen at baseline in complete responders resembled that of newly diagnosed patients. Newly diagnosed patients reportedly trailed healthy donors in baseline TCR diversity.

Generated by immunoSEQ multiplex PCR, the TCRdb table keeps only in-frame clones and is missing some. The data contain around 91,000 clones, about four fifths of them singletons. Every patient relapsed after autologous stem cell transplantation, and brentuximab vedotin exposure varied. Sequencing was performed on peripheral blood mononuclear cells (PBMCs), taken before the second cycle of nivolumab. The TCR originated in a human donor with classical Hodgkin lymphoma.

In nucleotides, the CDR3 is TGTGCCAGCAGCTCCACCCGACTAGCCAATGAGCAGTTCTTC. Translating gives CASSSTRLANEQFF. V and J are TRBV7-3 and TRBJ2-1; 7 bases align to TRBD2. From germline, CDR1 is SGHTA and CDR2 FQGTGA. V shed 4 bases and J 6 bases; nucleotides not matched to a gene: 6. The CDR3 consists of 14 residues.